This T cell receptor beta chain appears in the sequencing data of a study of cytomegalovirus exposure and HLA in healthy donors (dated by TCRdb to the late 2010s). Broadly, across the study: According to a later analysis, one platform produced both the roughly 120 validation repertoires and the 666 repertoires of the first cohort. The aim of the study was to test whether cataloging public T cell receptors could identify signatures of past pathogen exposure. Besides the first cohort of 666 subjects, a separate validation cohort made up of roughly 120 different subjects was used. The study combined high-throughput TCR immunosequencing, statistical association of individual TCRs with disease status, and machine learning to predict cytomegalovirus infection status.

Overall study results and their limits: Subsequent analysis determined that TCRs grouped into clusters in the first cohort also showed a tendency toward co-occurrence across the 130 or so validation repertoires, and approximately 94% of cluster scores exceeded 0. Across donors, most TCR sequences were observed very rarely, whereas some public TCRs were present in many individuals. A total of about 180 TCR beta chains were listed by the study as associated with cytomegalovirus. The validation cohort had no HLA typing available for a later analysis, so co-occurrence within that cohort was assessed over all 120 or so repertoires. Cytomegalovirus status was reported to be diagnosed by the classifier with high specificity and sensitivity in both the original and validation cohorts. A few of the identified cytomegalovirus-associated TCR beta chains were confirmed in vitro to be specific for cytomegalovirus antigens. According to the authors, the approach could potentially be generalized to other disease states and immunological phenotypes.

Receptor amplification or capture employed the immunoSEQ multiplex PCR assay. The published analysis was carried out like this. A statistical classification framework was developed to diagnose cytomegalovirus status using the catalog of TCR beta chain sequences. TCRdb stores this immuneACCESS table with in-frame sequences only. Part of the clones is absent; in the studies checked, under half of the shortfall reflects unresolved V genes, and no reason is known for the rest. That table gives V, J and clone size, and the DNA gave D and trimming. For this sample the table gives roughly 77,000 clones, of which 90% to 95% were detected only once. 0.6% to 0.7% of the sample is taken by the ten largest. Worth noting for this clone: Its antigen is currently not known. Base qualities are missing; no much larger clone stands one base away.

From a lookup of the germline V gene, CDR1 and CDR2 are MNHEY and SVGAGI. V was cut back by 5 bases and J by 9 bases, leaving a gap of 14 bases between them. From the cysteine through the phenylalanine, the CDR3 covers 13 amino acids. Of all the DNA, just the CDR3 is kept, 39 bases in frame from base 1. The donors belonged to the validation cohort of over a hundred subjects, which was separate from the 666-subject first cohort. The sequencing sample was made of PBMCs. Recombination linked TRBV6-5 to TRBJ1-5; the D gene remains uncertain. This receptor was obtained from a woman aged 18-29 years in good health and CMV-seronegative. The nucleotide sequence reads as follows: TGTGCCAGCAGTCCAAATTTGAACTGGCCCCAGCATTTT. Its translation reads: CASSPNLNWPQHF.